This T cell receptor beta chain is drawn from a study of shared clonotypes between healthy human individuals. Regarding the study as a whole: Though the depth was large, rarefaction showed that sorted-subset sequencing was incomplete. It was anticipated that sequencing depth would influence how many clonotypes donors shared.

Replicate sorted-subset PCRs were loaded with around 200 ng DNA, 25,000 to 30,000 T cell genomes. TCRdb's copy holds only in-frame clones and misses some; the assay was immunoSEQ multiplex PCR. The table records a few million clones, 90% to 95% of them present only once. To note about this clone: Its specificity is not known.

Germline values: CDR1 MDHEN, CDR2 SYDVKM. The length of the CDR3 is 12 residues. V trimming: 5 bases; J trimming: 10 bases; junction bases outside the gene matches: 3. This clonotype was sampled from a man aged 18 to 29 in good health. The sequencing input was naive CD4+ T cells sorted from blood. Subset here: CD45RA+ positively selected. The genes are TRBV28 and TRBJ2-1; 9 nucleotides match TRBD1. The DNA of the CDR3 is TGTGCCAGCAGTCTACAGGGGGCAGAGCAGTTCTTC. Encoded protein: CASSLQGAEQFF.